This T cell receptor (beta chain) was profiled in a study of OX40 agonist ivuxolimab in advanced cancers. Study results and caveats: It was also the case that some nonresponders had low normalized T-cell clonal expansion. With doses of 0.1-3.0 mg/kg, partial responders showed among the lowest clonal expansion. At doses 0.1 to 3.0 mg/kg, CD4+ and CD8+ clones expanded.

As concerns this clone: The antigen is not known.

Trimming removed 5 bases from V and 0 bases from J, with 16 bases in between. The CDR3 spans 16 residues. Germline-derived CDR1 and CDR2 are SGHTA and FQGNSA. The table came from immunoSEQ multiplex PCR; TCRdb's copy has only in-frame clones and leaves some out. The sample lists about 60,000 clones, roughly 86% occurring once. The chain combines TRBV7-2 with TRBJ1-1; possible D gene TRBD1, 5 bases. Sequences were derived from CD4+ or CD8+ T cells sorted from blood, sampled in a trial of the OX40 agonist ivuxolimab. The source of this sequence is an adult with an advanced solid tumor such as melanoma, head and neck, liver or kidney cancer. Here the CDR3 DNA reads TGTGCCAGCAGCCGGGGGACGGGCATCCTGAACACTGAAGCTTTCTTT. Encoded protein: CASSRGTGILNTEAFF.